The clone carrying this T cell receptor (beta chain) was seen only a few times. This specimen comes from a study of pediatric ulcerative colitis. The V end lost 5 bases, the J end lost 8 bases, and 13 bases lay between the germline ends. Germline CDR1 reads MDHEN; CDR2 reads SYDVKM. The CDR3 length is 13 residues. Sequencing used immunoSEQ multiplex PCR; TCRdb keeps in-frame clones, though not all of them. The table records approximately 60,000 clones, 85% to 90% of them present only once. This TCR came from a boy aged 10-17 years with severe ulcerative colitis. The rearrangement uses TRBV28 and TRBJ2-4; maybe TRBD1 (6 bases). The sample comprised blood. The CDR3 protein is CASSLGTLDIQYF. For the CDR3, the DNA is TGTGCCAGCAGTCTCGGGACATTGGACATTCAGTACTTC.